Each of the 30 T cell receptor beta chains below was sequenced from the same sample in a study of blood T cell repertoires in COVID-19. Only in-frame clones appear in the TCRdb table, and some are missing; sequencing was by immunoSEQ multiplex PCR. The sample records around 700,000 clones, 80% to 90% being singletons. Sequencing was done on a sample of peripheral blood. The receptor source for this set is a woman aged 18-35 years with acute or convalescent COVID-19.

The chain recombines TRBV4-2 with TRBJ1-4; D is possibly TRBD1 (5 bases). V was clipped by 4 bases and J by 8 bases, with 14 bases between them. CDR3 length: 14 residues. Germline CDR1 is LGHNA and CDR2 is YNFKEQ. The CDR3 region has the DNA TGTGCCAGCAGCCCCTCGGGACTAGACGAAAAACTGTTTTTT. This sequence encodes CASSPSGLDEKLFF.

The V gene is TRBV11-2, the J gene TRBJ2-5; D remains ambiguous. Germline V lookup: CDR1 SGHAT, CDR2 FQNNGV. Trimming removed 4 bases at V and 5 bases at J, with 8 bases between. The CDR3 runs 12 residues. The CDR3 nucleotides read TGTGCCAGCAGCTGGCGGTTGGAGACCCAGTACTTC. Translation: CASSWRLETQYF.

The chain combines TRBV3-1 (or the pseudogene TRBV3-2) with TRBJ1-5, with D tentatively TRBD1 (5 bases). There are 15 residues in the CDR3. Germline CDR1 is LGHDT and CDR2 is YNNKEL (reference sequence). V was shortened by 1 base and J by 1 base, with 8 bases between the two germline ends. CDR3 DNA sequence: TGTGCCAGCAGCCAAGGTCAGGGAAGCAATCAGCCCCAGCATTTT. Translated: CASSQGQGSNQPQHF.

This chain uses TRBV9 with TRBJ1-4, with D uncertain. V was pared by 0 bases and J by 0 bases, with 9 bases between. This CDR3 comprises 16 residues. Per germline, CDR1 SGDLS and CDR2 YYNGEE. As DNA, the CDR3 is TGTGCCAGCAGCGTAGCCGACAAACCAACTAATGAAAAACTGTTTTTT. This sequence encodes CASSVADKPTNEKLFF.

The rearrangement uses TRBV24-1 and TRBJ2-3; D gene uncertain. The V end was cut by 2 bases, the J end by 5 bases, with 16 bases between. Germline CDR1 KGHDR, CDR2 SFDVKD. This CDR3 contains 16 residues. CDR3 nucleotide sequence: TGTGCCACCAGTGATTCGGCACAGCAACTGGTAGATACGCAGTATTTT. The encoded protein is CATSDSAQQLVDTQYF.

The rearrangement uses TRBV4-1 and TRBJ1-1; D gene ambiguous. V lost 0 bases, J lost 8 bases, and 7 bases lay in between. From germline, CDR1 is MGHRA and CDR2 YSYEKL. The CDR3 is 12 amino acids. The CDR3 loop reads CASSQDSQEAFF. The CDR3 region has the DNA TGCGCCAGCAGCCAAGATTCACAGGAAGCTTTCTTT.

V gene TRBV30 combines with J gene TRBJ2-1; no definite D call. CDR3 length: 13 amino acids. V was clipped by 2 bases and J by 4 bases, with 9 bases between them. Germline V gene data show CDR1 as GTSNPN and CDR2 as SVGIG (reference sequence). The CDR3 here is CAWSLGPYNEQFF. The CDR3 region has the DNA TGTGCCTGGAGTCTGGGCCCGTACAATGAGCAGTTCTTC.

This chain joins TRBV24-1 and TRBJ1-5; D remains ambiguous. CDR1 and CDR2 from the germline V gene are KGHDR and SFDVKD. The CDR3 has 15 amino acids. V shed 2 bases and J shed 4 bases, with 11 bases lying between them. The DNA of the CDR3 is TGTGCCACCAGTGATTCGAGGGAAGGGAATCAGCCCCAGCATTTT. Translating it yields CATSDSREGNQPQHF.

The rearrangement joins TRBV5-1 to TRBJ2-5, with 14 bases identical to TRBD2. There are 18 residues in the CDR3. V shed 2 bases and J 1 base; nucleotides not matched to a gene: 7. The germline CDR1 and CDR2 sequences are SGHRS and YFSETQ. The CDR3 is CASSLPTSGGEAQETQYF. The CDR3 DNA follows: TGCGCCAGCAGCTTACCGACTAGCGGGGGGGAAGCCCAAGAGACCCAGTACTTC.

In the case of this clone: Since the CDR3 does not end with the conserved phenylalanine or tryptophan, this likely comes from a read error. No DNA is shown, since the ends of the CDR3 on it are uncertain; the CDR3 is the one TCRdb lists. This sequence joins TRBV29-1 and TRBJ2-3; the table gives TRBD2 as D, unverified against the DNA. The CDR3 totals 9 residues, both ends included. Germline V gives CDR1 SQVTM, CDR2 ANQGSEA. CDR3 protein: CSVEEGGTL.

The DNA for the CDR3 is TGTGCCAGCAGTGACAGGGGGCAGGCCAAAAACATTCAGTACTTC. This gives the protein CASSDRGQAKNIQYF. V is TRBV6-1 and J is TRBJ2-4; TRBD1 agrees at 8 bases. The ends lost 3 bases at V and 1 base at J; junction bases unmatched: 2. The CDR3 totals 15 residues. Germline V gives CDR1 MNHNS, CDR2 SASEGT.

This clone showed up just once. The chain uses TRBV11-2 and TRBJ1-4; D not resolved. Germline CDR1 reads SGHAT; CDR2 reads FQNNGV. The length of the CDR3 is 14 residues. Deletions cut 5 bases from V and 6 bases from J, with 13 bases between. CDR3 sequence (DNA): TGTGCCAGCAGCACTGAGGCCGGTGATGAAAAACTGTTTTTT. It yields the protein CASSTEAGDEKLFF.

The V gene is TRBV10-1, the J gene TRBJ1-1; D is possibly TRBD1 (5 bases). With 6 bases removed from V and 2 bases from J, the gap between germline ends came to 10 bases. The CDR3 extends over 13 amino acids. From germline, CDR1 is WNHNN and CDR2 SYGVQD (reference sequence). CDR3 region: CASSWRGNTEAFF. DNA of the CDR3: TGCGCCAGCAGCTGGAGGGGTAACACTGAAGCTTTCTTT.

The rearrangement links TRBV4-3 to TRBJ1-6; 10 nucleotides match TRBD1. Unmatched junction bases numbered 5, after V lost 3 bases and J lost 9 bases. The CDR3 has 15 residues. Germline CDR1 is LGHNA and CDR2 is YSLEER. The CDR3 sequence is CASSHSRDRGSPLHF. CDR3 in DNA: TGCGCCAGCAGCCATTCCCGGGACAGGGGTTCACCCCTCCACTTT.

This clone was picked up a small number of times. The chain recombines TRBV14 with TRBJ2-1; tentative D call: TRBD1 (5 bases). V dropped 2 bases and J dropped 10 bases, with 18 bases sitting between them. CDR1 SGHDN and CDR2 FVKESK come from the germline V gene. The length of the CDR3 is 15 residues. CDR3 nucleotides: TGTGCCAGCAGCCAACTCTGGCCAGGGTCAAACGAGCAGTTCTTC. Translation gives CASSQLWPGSNEQFF.

The chain is built from TRBV9 and TRBJ2-7; tentative D call: TRBD1 (5 bases). CDR1 and CDR2 (germline): SGDLS, YYNGEE. V lost 4 bases to trimming and J lost 0 bases, with 17 bases between them. The CDR3 has 16 amino acids. As DNA, the CDR3 is TGTGCCAGCAGCCCCTCTTCGCAAAGGGGCTCCTACGAGCAGTACTTC. This gives the protein CASSPSSQRGSYEQYF.

DNA of the CDR3: TGTGCCACCAGTGACCGGACAGGGACCCCTAGGGACACTGAAGCTTTCTTT. This sequence encodes CATSDRTGTPRDTEAFF. This chain links TRBV24-1 with TRBJ1-1; 8 nucleotides match TRBD1. V was clipped by 4 bases and J by 3 bases; unmatched bases: 12. Germline CDR1 and CDR2: KGHDR and SFDVKD. The CDR3 extends over 17 amino acids.

The V and J genes are TRBV9 and TRBJ2-1; maybe TRBD2 (5 bases). The V end was cut by 4 bases, the J end by 10 bases, with 18 bases between. CDR3 length: 14 residues. Germline V gene lookup returns CDR1 SGDLS and CDR2 YYNGEE. In DNA form, the CDR3 reads TGTGCCAGCAGCACCACCTCGGGGAGCGGAGAGCAGTTCTTC. Amino acid sequence: CASSTTSGSGEQFF.

In regard to this clone: The same CDR3 is also encoded by other DNA sequences in this sample. This rearrangement joins TRBV5-1 to TRBJ1-2, with 9 positions matching TRBD1. CDR1 and CDR2 (germline): SGHRS, YFSETQ. Trimming cost V 3 bases and J 6 bases; bases outside gene matches: 3. The CDR3 is 13 residues long. CDR3 coding DNA: TGCGCCAGCAGCTCCCGGACAGGGGATGGCTACACCTTC. Residues: CASSSRTGDGYTF.

The V call is TRBV5-1, the J call TRBJ1-2; 8 nucleotides align to TRBD1. Trimming at V came to 4 bases and at J to 5 bases, leaving 10 bases not matched to a gene. The CDR3 spans 15 residues. Germline CDR1 is SGHRS and CDR2 is YFSETQ. DNA for the CDR3: TGCGCCAGCAGCCTAGACGGACAGGGCAGATATGGCTACACCTTC. This sequence encodes CASSLDGQGRYGYTF. The whole variable domain, remainder taken from reference TRBV5-1 and TRBJ1-2, is KAGVTQTPRYLIKTRGQQVTLSCSPISGHRSVSWYQQTPGQGLQFLFEYFSETQRNKGNFPGRFSGRQFSNSRSEMNVSTLELGDSALYLCASSLDGQGRYGYTFGSGTRLTVV.

The J gene is TRBJ1-3, the V gene TRBV14; D gene uncertain. V was shortened by 3 bases and J by 0 bases, with 6 bases between the two germline ends. Per the germline V gene, CDR1 is SGHDN and CDR2 is FVKESK. The CDR3 totals 14 residues. DNA for the CDR3: TGTGCCAGCAGCCAGGGGAGCTCTGGAAACACCATATATTTT. Translating gives CASSQGSSGNTIYF.

This clone was seen only a few times. The V and J genes are TRBV2 and TRBJ2-7; 7 bases are shared with TRBD2. The CDR3 contains 16 residues. The ends lost 6 bases at V and 5 bases at J; junction bases unmatched: 16. CDR1 and CDR2 from the germline V gene are SNHLY and FYNNEI. This CDR3 reads CASRHLVGREGDEQYF. The CDR3 coding sequence is TGTGCCAGCAGGCACCTGGTGGGCAGGGAGGGCGACGAGCAGTACTTC.

The chain recombines TRBV6-2 or TRBV6-3 with TRBJ2-1; 7 bases map to TRBD1. Trimming removed 2 bases from V and 6 bases from J; junction bases left unmatched: 13. Looked up from germline, CDR1 is MNHEY and CDR2 is SVGEGT. This CDR3 has 17 residues. The CDR3 nucleotides are TGTGCCAGCAGTTACCGTCCCAGGGGGTTAATCCCCAATGAGCAGTTCTTC. This codes for CASSYRPRGLIPNEQFF.

The chain couples TRBV7-6 to TRBJ2-2, with D possibly TRBD2 on 6 matching bases. Germline CDR1 is SGHVS and CDR2 is FNYEAQ. The CDR3 sequence is 17 residues long. V shed 4 bases and J shed 10 bases, with 25 bases lying between them. The CDR3 bases are TGTGCCAGCAGCTACAATCTGGCGGGGCAAACCCCGGTGGAGCTGTTTTTT. Amino acid sequence: CASSYNLAGQTPVELFF.

This clone has a handful of counts. The chain joins TRBV4-2 to TRBJ2-7, with D perhaps matching TRBD1 (5 bases). The CDR3 extends over 16 amino acids. Per germline, CDR1 LGHNA and CDR2 YNFKEQ. The V gene lost 0 bases and the J gene lost 0 bases, with 12 bases spanning the gap. The CDR3 sequence is CASSQEGRASSYEQYF. For the CDR3, the DNA is TGTGCCAGCAGCCAAGAAGGCAGGGCGAGCTCCTACGAGCAGTACTTC.

The chain combines TRBV25-1 with TRBJ1-4; maybe TRBD1 (5 bases). The germline gives CDR1 MGHDK, CDR2 SYGVNS. The CDR3 consists of 15 residues. V was cut by 3 bases and J by 5 bases, with 13 bases left in between. The CDR3, as DNA: TGTGCCAGCAGTGACAGGACACCAGGGAATGAAAAACTGTTTTTT. Translated, it gives CASSDRTPGNEKLFF.

The CDR3 protein is CASSLYRGNSEQYF. The CDR3 DNA is TGTGCCAGCAGCTTATACAGGGGCAATTCCGAGCAGTACTTC. The chain carries TRBV11-1 and TRBJ2-7; 7 bases fit TRBD1. From germline, CDR1 is SGHAT and CDR2 FQDESV (reference sequence). The CDR3 is made up of 14 amino acids. After removal of 2 bases from V and 6 bases from J, the junction contained 7 bases not matched to a gene. The whole variable domain, remainder taken from reference TRBV11-1 and TRBJ2-7, is EAEVAQSPRYKITEKSQAVAFWCDPISGHATLYWYRQILGQGPELLVQFQDESVVDDSQLPKDRFSAERLKGVDSTLKIQPAELGDSAMYLCASSLYRGNSEQYFGPGTRLTVT.

This chain joins TRBV30 and TRBJ1-2; 8 bases are a match to TRBD1. CDR1 is GTSNPN and CDR2 is SVGIG in the germline V gene (reference sequence). The CDR3 extends over 15 amino acids. V was clipped by 3 bases and J by 3 bases; unmatched bases: 9. DNA of the CDR3: TGTGCCTGGAGCCCAATGGACAGGGCTGACTATGGCTACACCTTC. Amino acids: CAWSPMDRADYGYTF.

The chain couples TRBV6-5 to TRBJ1-3; perhaps TRBD1 as D (6 bases). The V end lost 5 bases, the J end lost 0 bases, and 11 bases lay between the germline ends. Germline CDR1 is MNHEY and CDR2 is SVGAGI. The CDR3 length is 15 residues. CDR3: CASSRTDHSGNTIYF. Here the CDR3 DNA reads TGTGCCAGCAGTCGGACAGACCACTCTGGAAACACCATATATTTT.

V is TRBV14 and J is TRBJ1-2; D uncertain. Looked up from germline, CDR1 is SGHDN and CDR2 is FVKESK. The CDR3 has 12 amino acids. V dropped 3 bases and J dropped 0 bases, with 2 bases sitting between them. The CDR3 bases are TGTGCCAGCAGCCACACTAACTATGGCTACACCTTC. Translated: CASSHTNYGYTF.